This T cell receptor beta chain derives from a study of human T cells and chemical hapten exposure (dated by TCRdb to about 2021). Study-wide context: For sensitization, 2% DPC in acetone was applied to a roughly 2 cm by roughly 2 cm area of upper inner arm skin. Weekly therapeutic DPC doses were additionally applied to the scalp of patients throughout the roughly 23-week study period. The libraries were sequenced as a pool, and the TCR yield per sample differed mostly because of small variations in library volumes within the pool. Alopecia areata with under or over 50% scalp involvement, alopecia totalis and alopecia universalis were represented in the patient cohort, which was mostly female. Patch testing was performed on the upper back with Finn chambers containing 0.01% DPC, and the patch tests were scored after 6 days according to International Contact Dermatitis Research Group standards. The study tracked peripheral blood TCR repertoire changes in vivo during primary and secondary sensitization to the hapten diphenylcyclopropenone (DPC) in alopecia patients. Patient blood was sampled pre-sensitization (week 0) and at 2, 6 and about 24 weeks after DPC sensitization. For TCR sequencing, blood came from twenty-nine alopecia patients at anywhere from one to four time points (pre-sensitization, 2, 6 and 24 weeks). Broader findings and caveats from the paper: No change with DPC sensitization was found in the number of TCRs above 1 in 1000 frequency, and no evidence of global repertoire structure alterations was found. After repeated subsampling, changes were observed in the strength of the expansion versus patch-test correlation and in the threshold at which the correlation became significant. Expanded TCRs formed significantly more large CDR3 similarity clusters than pre-sensitization or healthy control sets, consistent with antigen-driven responses. A positive correlation was found between the number of PT1 expanded TCRs and patch test score, with significance reached at thresholds 8, 16 and 32 but not 4. Because every patient had alopecia, a presumed autoimmune disease, the patients' immune response might differ from that of healthy individuals.

Sample time point, as interpreted from the label and publication: patch test 3, about 24 weeks after DPC sensitization. Sample treatment or condition, as interpreted from the label and publication: therapeutic diphenylcyclopropenone sensitization with weekly scalp DPC. Blood at each patch-test visit was drawn before the patch test was applied. To be eligible, patients had to be aged 18 to 70, diagnosed with alopecia and judged suitable for DPC therapy, while pregnant patients were excluded. Unfractionated whole blood was collected in Tempus Blood RNA tubes, and total RNA was extracted from that blood. Library preparation used RACE. The reads were generated on a NextSeq 500. During library preparation, unique molecular identifiers were attached to individual cDNA molecules so that TCRs could be counted quantitatively and reproducibly. Each blood RNA sample was used to sequence both TCR alpha and TCR beta chains. Per the authors' processing: Samples had a median of roughly 91,000 TCRs, with a range from roughly 23,224 to 750,000. V, J and CDR3 annotation of the TCR reads was carried out using the Decombinator software suite. For PS versus PT1 abundance plots, all samples were subsampled to the same number of TCRs (28,000). TCRs were defined as expanded if absent before sensitization and observed at least eight times at the 2-week time point. TCRdb ran its own pipeline on the public reads, namely fastp trimming at Q25 and MiXCR clone calling, and kept in-frame beta chains. When rows share a CDR3 protein, they turn into one entry using the most common DNA and genes. TCRdb's processing, not the study's, gives the V and J calls here. The sample records approximately 97,000 distinct CDR3 sequences, 25% to 30% of which are singletons. Of the sample, over 9% falls within the top ten clones.

A remark on this clonotype: Its antigen specificity is not known. No much larger clone is present one base from it, and per-base qualities are unavailable.

From the germline V gene, CDR1 is MNHEY and CDR2 is SVGAGI. V is cut by 6 bases and J by 5 bases, and the space between the germline ends is 22 bases. Measured from the cysteine to the phenylalanine, the CDR3 is 16 residues long. Left in the record is the CDR3 DNA by itself, 48 bases read in frame from the first base. Sequencing used whole blood, obtained in connection with sensitization to the hapten diphenylcyclopropenone (DPC). The receptor's source is a middle-aged man with alopecia areata. Some clones in this sample may be carry-over from other donors' samples. The chain couples TRBV6-5 to TRBJ1-1; the D gene cannot be resolved reliably. The CDR3 protein is CASSSYTLVSGTEAFF. The nucleotide sequence reads TGTGCCAGCAGCTCCTATACCCTAGTGAGTGGTACTGAAGCTTTCTTT.